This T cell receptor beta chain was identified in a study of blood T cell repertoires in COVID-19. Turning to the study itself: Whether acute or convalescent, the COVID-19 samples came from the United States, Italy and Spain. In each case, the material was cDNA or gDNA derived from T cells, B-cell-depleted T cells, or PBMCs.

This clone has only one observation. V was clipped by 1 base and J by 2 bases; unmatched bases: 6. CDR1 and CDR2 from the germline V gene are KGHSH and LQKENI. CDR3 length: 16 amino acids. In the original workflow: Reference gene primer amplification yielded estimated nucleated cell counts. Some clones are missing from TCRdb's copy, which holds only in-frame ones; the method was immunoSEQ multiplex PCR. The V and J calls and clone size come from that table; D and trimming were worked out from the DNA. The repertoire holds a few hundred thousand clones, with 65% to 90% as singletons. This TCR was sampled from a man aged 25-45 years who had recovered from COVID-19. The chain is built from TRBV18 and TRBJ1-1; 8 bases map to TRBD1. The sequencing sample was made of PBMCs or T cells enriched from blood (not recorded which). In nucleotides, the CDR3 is TGTGCCAGCTCACCACAACTTGGACAGGGAAACACTGAAGCTTTCTTT. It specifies CASSPQLGQGNTEAFF.